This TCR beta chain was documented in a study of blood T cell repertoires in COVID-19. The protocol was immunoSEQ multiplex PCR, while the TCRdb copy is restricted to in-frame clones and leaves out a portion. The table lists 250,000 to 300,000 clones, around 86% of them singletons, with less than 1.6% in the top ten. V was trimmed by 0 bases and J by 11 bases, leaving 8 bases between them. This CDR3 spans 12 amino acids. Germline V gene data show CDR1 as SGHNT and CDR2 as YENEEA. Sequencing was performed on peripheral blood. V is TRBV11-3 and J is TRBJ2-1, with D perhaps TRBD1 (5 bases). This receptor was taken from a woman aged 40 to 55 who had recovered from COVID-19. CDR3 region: CASSLDQGQQFF. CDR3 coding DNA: TGTGCCAGCAGCTTAGACCAGGGTCAGCAGTTCTTC.